This T cell receptor (beta chain) appears in the sequencing data of a study of blood T cell repertoires in COVID-19. Study-level background: The study drew acute and convalescent COVID-19 samples from the United States, Italy and Spain. T cells, B-cell-depleted T cells, or PBMCs supplied cDNA or gDNA.

Donors were grouped by their self-reported clinical history. Germline V gives CDR1 SGHRS, CDR2 YFSETQ. With 4 bases clipped from V and 1 base from J, the junction kept 5 bases outside the gene matches. The CDR3 runs to 14 residues. Profiled with immunoSEQ multiplex PCR; TCRdb holds only in-frame clones, not every one. Of over 350,000 clones listed, about 88% are singletons. Sequences were obtained from PBMCs or T cells enriched from blood (not recorded which). The TCR was taken from a woman between 18 and 29 years old who had recovered from COVID-19. The chain has TRBV5-1 and TRBJ2-7, with 7 bases aligning to TRBD1. Here the CDR3 reads CASSIGTDSYEQYF. The CDR3 coding sequence is TGCGCCAGCAGCATCGGGACAGATTCCTACGAGCAGTACTTC.